Following are 14 T cell receptor beta chains from one sample sequenced in a study of blood T cell repertoires in COVID-19. Assay used: immunoSEQ multiplex PCR; TCRdb lists only in-frame clones, some missing. This table has about 230,000 clones, about four fifths appearing once. Sequenced input: peripheral blood. The receptors stem from a man aged 35-49 years with active or convalescent COVID-19.

The gene calls are TRBV10-3 and TRBJ2-7, with 7 bases identical to TRBD1. The CDR3 runs to 13 residues. V lost 4 bases to trimming and J lost 3 bases; unmatched junction nucleotides: 3. Germline CDR1 ENHRY, CDR2 SYGVKD. CDR3 bases: TGTGCCATCAGTGTACCAGGGGGCTACGAGCAGTACTTC. It translates to CAISVPGGYEQYF.

This clone was counted a few times. The V gene is TRBV19, the J gene TRBJ2-7, with D possibly matching TRBD1 (6 bases). V was shortened by 5 bases and J by 4 bases, with 12 bases between the two germline ends. Per germline, CDR1 LNHDA and CDR2 SQIVND (reference sequence). The CDR3 length is 13 residues. The CDR3 nucleotides read TGTGCCAGTAGTCTAACACAGGGTTACGAGCAGTACTTC. Translation gives CASSLTQGYEQYF.

This sequence joins TRBV6-6 and TRBJ1-6; D gene unclear. The germline CDR1 and CDR2 sequences are MNHNY and SVGAGI (reference sequence). The CDR3 is made up of 15 amino acids. The V and J ends lost 4 bases and 9 bases respectively, with 16 bases between them. The DNA of the CDR3 is TGTGCCAGCAGTTTCCTAGGCGCCATTGGTTCACCCCTCCACTTT. Amino acid sequence: CASSFLGAIGSPLHF.

J is TRBJ2-3 and V is TRBV19; D is undetermined. Germline CDR1 is LNHDA and CDR2 is SQIVND (reference sequence). This CDR3 is 14 amino acids long. Trimming left V 3 bases short and J 2 bases short, with 9 bases between. CDR3 bases: TGTGCCAGTAGTATCTCAATGGCCACAGATACGCAGTATTTT. Protein: CASSISMATDTQYF.

The chain employs TRBV7-9 and TRBJ2-3; unclear D gene. This CDR3 spans 15 amino acids. The V and J ends lost 7 bases and 0 bases respectively, with 14 bases between them. Germline V gene data show CDR1 as SEHNR and CDR2 as FQNEAQ (reference sequence). The CDR3 sequence: CASTVDLTSTDTQYF. The CDR3 nucleotides are TGTGCCAGCACCGTAGACTTAACTAGCACAGATACGCAGTATTTT.

The rearrangement joins TRBV20-1 to TRBJ2-3; 11 bases align to TRBD2. The CDR3 runs to 16 residues. Germline assignment: CDR1 DFQATT and CDR2 SNEGSKA (reference sequence). J was trimmed by 2 bases and V by 3 bases; bases with no gene match: 7. The CDR3 reads CSASRLAGGNTDTQYF. Here the CDR3 DNA reads TGCAGTGCTAGTCGTCTAGCGGGGGGAAACACAGATACGCAGTATTTT.

The chain carries TRBV28 and TRBJ1-5; no clear D gene. V lost 1 base, J lost 3 bases, and 10 bases lay in between. This CDR3 has 15 residues. Germline values: CDR1 MDHEN, CDR2 SYDVKM. The CDR3: CASSLSVPSNQPQHF. The DNA of the CDR3 is TGTGCCAGCAGTTTATCAGTCCCCTCCAATCAGCCCCAGCATTTT.

The chain employs TRBV30 and TRBJ2-7; D gene ambiguous. The ends were cut back, 0 bases at V and 4 bases at J, with 4 bases in the middle. The V gene's germline CDR1 is GTSNPN and CDR2 SVGIG (reference sequence). The CDR3 has 11 amino acids. The CDR3 region is CAWSVIYEQYF. The CDR3 bases are TGTGCCTGGAGTGTTATTTACGAGCAGTACTTC.

V usage is TRBV9 and J usage is TRBJ2-3, with a tentative D call TRBD1 (6 bases). There are 13 residues in the CDR3. The ends were cut back, 8 bases at V and 5 bases at J, with 15 bases in the middle. CDR1 and CDR2 (germline): SGDLS, YYNGEE. In DNA form, the CDR3 reads TGTGCCAGTAACAGGGCCGCCATAGATACGCAGTATTTT. Protein product: CASNRAAIDTQYF.

The chain recombines TRBV18 with TRBJ1-1; D is uncertain. The CDR3 covers 15 residues. With 1 base removed from V and 5 bases from J, the gap between germline ends came to 14 bases. Germline V gene lookup returns CDR1 KGHSH and CDR2 LQKENI. The CDR3 loop reads CASSPREGGETEAFF. The DNA of the CDR3 is TGTGCCAGCTCACCACGGGAGGGTGGTGAGACTGAAGCTTTCTTT.

The genes are TRBV30 and TRBJ1-2; D gene ambiguous. Germline values: CDR1 GTSNPN, CDR2 SVGIG (reference sequence). CDR3 length: 13 amino acids. Deletions cut 4 bases from V and 3 bases from J, with 12 bases between. DNA of the CDR3: TGTGCCTGGACACCCATGAGTGACTATGGCTACACCTTC. It codes for CAWTPMSDYGYTF.

The J gene is TRBJ1-1, the V gene TRBV7-2; TRBD1 matches 8 bases. V was clipped by 4 bases and J by 4 bases; unmatched bases: 11. Germline V gene sequence: CDR1 SGHTA, CDR2 FQGNSA. CDR3 size: 16 residues. Here the CDR3 reads CASSSLLQGGGTEAFF. The DNA for the CDR3 is TGTGCCAGCAGCTCCCTCTTACAGGGGGGGGGCACTGAAGCTTTCTTT.

V gene TRBV29-1 combines with J gene TRBJ2-1; unclear D gene. The CDR3 is 14 residues long. With 0 bases removed from V and 0 bases from J, the gap between germline ends came to 6 bases. The V gene's germline CDR1 is SQVTM and CDR2 ANQGSEA. CDR3 sequence reads: CSVEDLFSYNEQFF. CDR3 coding DNA: TGCAGCGTTGAAGACCTCTTCTCCTACAATGAGCAGTTCTTC.

This rearrangement joins TRBV6-1 to TRBJ2-7, with TRBD2 matching over 10 bases. Unmatched junction bases numbered 6, after V lost 3 bases and J lost 4 bases. The V gene's germline CDR1 is MNHNS and CDR2 SASEGT. This CDR3 spans 15 amino acids. The CDR3 loop reads CASSERAGGPYEQYF. The CDR3, as DNA: TGTGCCAGCAGTGAGAGAGCGGGAGGGCCTTACGAGCAGTACTTC.